A single sample gave rise to the 23 T cell receptor beta chains below, sequenced in a study of T cell repertoires in cytomegalovirus infection. In TCRdb, the reads were re-called with MiXCR into one record per CDR3 protein. The sample lists about 740,000 distinct CDR3 sequences, 35% to 45% occurring once. Sequencing used PBMCs. Receptor source: a human donor in good health (CMV status not recorded). Some clones in this sample may be carry-over from other donors' samples.

The rearrangement uses TRBV27 and TRBJ1-6; 8 bases are shared with TRBD1. CDR1 MNHEY and CDR2 SMNVEV come from the germline V gene (reference sequence). The trim removed 5 bases at V and 0 bases at J, leaving 9 bases unmatched. The CDR3 totals 18 residues. CDR3 DNA: TGTGCCAGCAGTCCTTTAAGGACAGGGAGCTCCTATAATTCACCCCTCCACTTT. As protein: CASSPLRTGSSYNSPLHF.

In DNA, the CDR3 is TGTGCCAGCGCCTCTCTGTCCGGGGAGGCCCAGTACTTC. Its translation: CASASLSGEAQYF. The chain couples TRBV28 to TRBJ2-5; possibly TRBD2 for D (6 bases). Germline V CDR1 and CDR2: MDHEN, SYDVKM. The CDR3 loop spans 13 amino acids. Trimming cost V 8 bases and J 9 bases, with 19 bases left between them.

This clonotype occurred a few times. The CDR3 loop is CASSGTGGSLEQFF. In nucleotides, the CDR3 is TGTGCCAGCAGCGGGACAGGGGGGTCGCTTGAGCAGTTCTTC. V and J are TRBV25-1 and TRBJ2-1; TRBD1 agrees at 11 bases. The CDR3 is made up of 14 amino acids. V was pared by 6 bases and J by 9 bases, with 7 bases of the junction left unmatched. From germline, CDR1 is MGHDK and CDR2 SYGVNS.

V and J are TRBV27 and TRBJ1-1, with 7 nucleotides matching TRBD1. V shed 2 bases and J 3 bases; nucleotides not matched to a gene: 6. The CDR3 loop spans 15 amino acids. The V gene's germline CDR1 is MNHEY and CDR2 SMNVEV (reference sequence). The CDR3 loop reads CASSLGPGGYTEAFF. CDR3 DNA: TGTGCCAGCAGTTTAGGGCCAGGGGGTTACACTGAAGCTTTCTTT.

CDR3 in DNA: TGTGCCAGCAGCTCAGGACGGCTCTATGGCTACACCTTC. This encodes CASSSGRLYGYTF. This sequence joins TRBV11-2 and TRBJ1-2, with D unclear. Germline CDR1 reads SGHAT; CDR2 reads FQNNGV. V was pared by 4 bases and J by 4 bases, with 10 bases between. The CDR3 has 13 amino acids.

The rearrangement links TRBV11-2 to TRBJ2-4, with 12 bases matching TRBD2. V shed 5 bases and J 0 bases; nucleotides not matched to a gene: 8. There are 18 residues in the CDR3. Germline V CDR1 and CDR2: SGHAT, FQNNGV. CDR3 nucleotides: TGTGCCAGCAGCCAGGGGCTAGCGGGGGGGATAGCCAAAAACATTCAGTACTTC. Translation: CASSQGLAGGIAKNIQYF.

The chain couples TRBV11-2 to TRBJ2-4; no clear D gene. Trimming cost V 5 bases and J 3 bases, with 14 bases left between them. The CDR3 covers 15 residues. Germline V CDR1 and CDR2: SGHAT, FQNNGV. In DNA form, the CDR3 reads TGTGCCAGCAGCCCCAGGTTGGCGGACAAAAACATTCAGTACTTC. Amino acids: CASSPRLADKNIQYF. The full variable domain, in which reference TRBV11-2 and TRBJ2-4 provide the parts outside the CDR3, is EAGVAQSPRYKIIEKRQSVAFWCNPISGHATLYWYQQILGQGPKLLIQFQNNGVVDDSQLPKDRFSAERLKGVDSTLKIQPAKLEDSAVYLCASSPRLADKNIQYFGAGTRLSVL.

This clonotype appeared a few times. The rearrangement links TRBV28 to TRBJ2-1, with D perhaps TRBD2 (5 bases). V lost 3 bases and J 8 bases, leaving 20 bases between the germline ends. The CDR3 totals 16 residues. CDR1 and CDR2 (germline): MDHEN, SYDVKM. The CDR3 region is CASSFISTRSRDEQFF. CDR3 sequence (DNA): TGTGCCAGCAGTTTTATATCTACGCGCTCGAGGGATGAGCAGTTCTTC.

This clonotype was detected once. The chain links TRBV5-4 to TRBJ2-5, with 11 bases identical to TRBD2. Germline assignment: CDR1 SGHNT and CDR2 YYREEE (reference sequence). CDR3 length: 16 residues. After removal of 4 bases from V and 1 base from J, the junction contained 6 bases not matched to a gene. The CDR3 sequence is CASSPKLAGVQETQYF. In DNA, the CDR3 is TGTGCCAGCAGCCCAAAACTAGCGGGAGTCCAAGAGACCCAGTACTTC.

A few counts support this clonotype. This chain connects TRBV28 to TRBJ1-5; the D gene is possibly TRBD1 (5 bases). V dropped 4 bases and J dropped 6 bases, with 10 bases sitting between them. This CDR3 is built from 13 residues. CDR1 MDHEN and CDR2 SYDVKM come from the germline V gene. CDR3 amino acids: CASSSPRGQPQHF. CDR3 bases: TGTGCCAGCAGTTCCCCAAGGGGTCAGCCCCAGCATTTT. Variable domain in full (rest from reference TRBV28 and TRBJ1-5): DVKVTQSSRYLVKRTGEKVFLECVQDMDHENMFWYRQDPGLGLRLIYFSYDVKMKEKGDIPEGYSVSREKKERFSLILESASTNQTSMYLCASSSPRGQPQHFGDGTRLSIL.

V usage is TRBV5-4 and J usage is TRBJ2-5, with D uncertain. CDR1 and CDR2 (germline): SGHNT, YYREEE (reference sequence). The CDR3 loop spans 16 amino acids. V dropped 4 bases and J dropped 0 bases, with 16 bases sitting between them. The CDR3 here is CASSRDRLTYQETQYF. As DNA, the CDR3 is TGTGCCAGCAGCCGAGACCGATTAACGTACCAAGAGACCCAGTACTTC.

Only a few counts were recorded for this clonotype. This chain links TRBV7-2 with TRBJ1-5; D remains ambiguous. This CDR3 region has 13 residues. The V gene lost 5 bases and the J gene lost 2 bases, with 7 bases spanning the gap. Germline V gene data show CDR1 as SGHTA and CDR2 as FQGNSA. DNA of the CDR3: TGTGCCAGCAGCGACGGACGCAATCAGCCCCAGCATTTT. This sequence encodes CASSDGRNQPQHF.

This clonotype has only a few counts. The chain couples TRBV7-9 to TRBJ2-2; D unresolved. Germline V lookup: CDR1 SEHNR, CDR2 FQNEAQ (reference sequence). The ends were cut back, 2 bases at V and 0 bases at J, with 10 bases in the middle. The CDR3 totals 16 residues. For the CDR3, the DNA is TGTGCCAGCAGCTTATGGAGCCCAGCGAACACCGGGGAGCTGTTTTTT. Translated: CASSLWSPANTGELFF.

The chain joins TRBV7-6 to TRBJ1-6; D is ambiguous. CDR3 length: 16 amino acids. Germline-derived CDR1 and CDR2 are SGHVS and FNYEAQ. Trimming removed 5 bases from V and 9 bases from J, with 20 bases in between. The CDR3 nucleotides read TGTGCCAGCAGCCTAGAGGGTCCGTGGTTGCCTTCACCCCTCCACTTT. Protein sequence: CASSLEGPWLPSPLHF.

In this sample, this clonotype turned up a few times. V gene TRBV6-2 or TRBV6-3 combines with J gene TRBJ2-1; D unresolved. The CDR3 consists of 13 residues. Trimming pared 4 bases from V and 2 bases from J, leaving 6 bases between. Looked up from germline, CDR1 is MNHEY and CDR2 is SVGEGT. CDR3 sequence reads: CASSWLAYNEQFF. The CDR3 coding sequence is TGTGCCAGCAGTTGGCTGGCCTACAATGAGCAGTTCTTC.

This clonotype was observed many times. The gene calls are TRBV7-8 and TRBJ1-1; D not certain. V lost 1 base, J lost 1 base, and 10 bases lay in between. In germline, CDR1 is SGHVS, CDR2 FQNEAQ. This CDR3 is built from 15 residues. The CDR3 reads CASSLGRGENTEAFF. CDR3 bases: TGTGCCAGCAGCTTAGGTCGCGGAGAGAACACTGAAGCTTTCTTT. Variable domain in full (rest from reference TRBV7-8 and TRBJ1-1): GAGVSQSPRYKVAKRGQDVALRCDPISGHVSLFWYQQALGQGPEFLTYFQNEAQLDKSGLPSDRFFAERPEGSVSTLKIQRTQQEDSAVYLCASSLGRGENTEAFFGQGTRLTVV.

As concerns this clonotype: An end of the junction does not agree with germline; a read error may underlie this. The V call is TRBV7-3, the J call TRBJ2-1, with a tentative D call TRBD1 (6 bases). CDR1 and CDR2 (germline): SGHTA, FQGTGA. This CDR3 has 16 amino acids. The CDR3 region has the DNA TGTGCCAGCAGCTTAAGAACAGGGATGGGAGTCAATGAGCCGTTCTTC. Amino acids: CASSLRTGMGVNEPFF.

V gene TRBV6-1 combines with J gene TRBJ2-2, with 7 bases that match TRBD2. V lost 4 bases to trimming and J lost 13 bases; unmatched junction nucleotides: 12. The germline gives CDR1 MNHNS, CDR2 SASEGT. This CDR3 is built from 14 residues. The CDR3: CASSVMTSPTRLFF. The CDR3 DNA reads TGTGCCAGCAGTGTAATGACTAGCCCTACTAGGCTGTTTTTT.

This clonotype was found a few times. The chain has TRBV7-3 and TRBJ2-1; D is perhaps TRBD1 (5 bases). The ends were cut back, 0 bases at V and 1 base at J, with 10 bases in the middle. Germline V gene data show CDR1 as SGHTA and CDR2 as FQGTGA. This CDR3 has 16 residues. CDR3 coding DNA: TGTGCCAGCAGCTTAACCCCAGGGTGGTCCTACAATGAGCAGTTCTTC. Its protein product is CASSLTPGWSYNEQFF.

CDR3 region: CASSMNAGAGYEQFF. The DNA for the CDR3 is TGTGCCAGTAGTATGAACGCGGGAGCGGGATATGAGCAGTTCTTC. The chain combines TRBV19 with TRBJ2-1; 7 nucleotides agree with TRBD2. This CDR3 has 15 residues. Germline V gene data show CDR1 as LNHDA and CDR2 as SQIVND (reference sequence). Trimming removed 3 bases from V and 8 bases from J; junction bases left unmatched: 10.

The V call is TRBV19, the J call TRBJ1-4; D call uncertain. Looked up from germline, CDR1 is LNHDA and CDR2 is SQIVND (reference sequence). V shed 5 bases and J shed 12 bases, with 16 bases lying between them. The CDR3 has 13 amino acids. The CDR3 DNA is TGTGCCAGTAGTCCCATTGAGGGCCTGGAACTGTTTTTT. Translating gives CASSPIEGLELFF.

This clonotype has a single count. Given a much more abundant clone one base away, this may be a read error. The chain combines TRBV7-2 with TRBJ1-1; a possible D gene is TRBD1 (5 bases). The CDR3 is 18 amino acids. Germline V gene sequence: CDR1 SGHTA, CDR2 FQGNSA. The V end was cut by 1 base, the J end by 0 bases, with 18 bases between. This CDR3 is CASSLVDPDRPVNTEAFF. The CDR3 bases are TGTGCCAGCAGCTTAGTGGACCCTGACAGACCAGTGAACACTGAAGCTTTCTTT.

The CDR3 loop reads CASSAGGDQPQHF. CDR3 bases: TGTGCCAGCAGCGCAGGGGGGGATCAGCCCCAGCATTTT. The chain carries TRBV7-2 and TRBJ1-5; 7 bases fit TRBD1. The CDR3 is 13 residues long. Looked up from germline, CDR1 is SGHTA and CDR2 is FQGNSA. With V trimmed by 5 bases and J by 5 bases, 3 bases remained unmatched. Using reference TRBV7-2 and TRBJ1-5 for the parts outside the CDR3, the full variable domain is GAGVSQSPSNKVTEKGKDVELRCDPISGHTALYWYRQSLGQGLEFLIYFQGNSAPDKSGLPSDRFSAERTGGSVSTLTIQRTQQEDSAVYLCASSAGGDQPQHFGDGTRLSIL.